These 3 T cell receptor beta chains share one sample of origin, sequenced in a study of technical replicates of blood from several donors. Method: immunoSEQ multiplex PCR; TCRdb's copy keeps in-frame clones and lacks some. The sample contains approximately 81,000 clones, approximately 78% of which appear only once. Sequenced sample: PBMCs. Receptor source: a human donor in good health. Some clones in this sample may be carry-over from other donors' samples.

This chain connects TRBV7-2 to TRBJ2-5, with D possibly matching TRBD2 (5 bases). V shed 1 base and J shed 5 bases, with 11 bases lying between them. CDR1 SGHTA and CDR2 FQGNSA come from the germline V gene. CDR3 length: 14 amino acids. The CDR3 reads CASSLGGVKETQYF. The CDR3 DNA reads TGTGCCAGCAGCTTAGGGGGAGTCAAGGAGACCCAGTACTTC. Full variable domain (outside the CDR3, taken from reference TRBV7-2 and TRBJ2-5): GAGVSQSPSNKVTEKGKDVELRCDPISGHTALYWYRQSLGQGLEFLIYFQGNSAPDKSGLPSDRFSAERTGGSVSTLTIQRTQQEDSAVYLCASSLGGVKETQYFGPGTRLLVL.

The chain employs TRBV5-1 and TRBJ1-5; D perhaps matches TRBD1 (5 bases). This CDR3 spans 15 amino acids. The V gene's germline CDR1 is SGHRS and CDR2 YFSETQ. The V end lost 5 bases, the J end lost 3 bases, and 15 bases lay between the germline ends. CDR3 DNA: TGCGCCAGCAGATTTACAGGTGACGACAATCAGCCCCAGCATTTT. Protein product: CASRFTGDDNQPQHF. The whole variable domain, remainder taken from reference TRBV5-1 and TRBJ1-5, is KAGVTQTPRYLIKTRGQQVTLSCSPISGHRSVSWYQQTPGQGLQFLFEYFSETQRNKGNFPGRFSGRQFSNSRSEMNVSTLELGDSALYLCASRFTGDDNQPQHFGDGTRLSIL.

The chain uses TRBV11-3 and TRBJ2-5, with no clear D. The CDR3 has 12 amino acids. Germline V lookup: CDR1 SGHNT, CDR2 YENEEA. Trimming pared 0 bases from V and 5 bases from J, leaving 4 bases between. The CDR3 region has the DNA TGTGCCAGCAGCTTAGAGGGCGAGACCCAGTACTTC. Protein sequence: CASSLEGETQYF.